The clone carrying this TCR beta chain came up many times. At one end the junction does not follow the germline gene, possibly because of a read error. The data belong to a study of T cells in Graves' hyperthyroidism and ophthalmopathy. RNA transcripts provided the source from which TCR beta CDR3 regions were amplified. During a first-round RT-PCR of the TCR CDR3, the HTBI primer set was used. TCRdb reprocessed the multiplex PCR reads via MiXCR and lists one record per CDR3 protein. Found here are 380,000 or so distinct CDR3 sequences, approximately 15% of them singletons; the top ten hold 20% to 25%. Germline V CDR1 and CDR2: LNHNV, YYDKDF (reference sequence). This CDR3 spans 16 amino acids.

What was sequenced was blood. The rearrangement joins TRBV15 to TRBJ2-7, with D hard to call. The receptor's source is a woman in her 30s with Graves' hyperthyroidism. DNA for the CDR3: TGTGCCACCAGCAGAGATGACCCAAGACTCCCCTACGAGCAGTGCTTC. Amino acid sequence: CATSRDDPRLPYEQCF.